This T cell receptor beta chain was recovered during a study of cytomegalovirus exposure and HLA in healthy donors. Study in general: Among the 400 or so donors who were genotyped, roughly 85% fell in the genetic ancestry cluster that is associated with self-reported Caucasian donors. Study observations and caveats: A later analysis revealed that TCR association rates differed between HLA loci, peaking at DRB1 and bottoming out at HLA-C.

The CDR3 runs 15 residues. Germline V lookup: CDR1 MDHEN, CDR2 SYDVKM. The V segment lost 4 bases and the J segment 5 bases; nucleotides outside the gene matches: 9. The PCR ran on 60 Vbeta and 13 Jbeta primers. Repertoires were generated with immunoSEQ multiplex PCR, while TCRdb's copy carries only in-frame clones and drops some. The sample records some 140,000 clones, roughly 80% being singletons. As regards this clone: Its antigen is currently unknown.

Donors were ostensibly healthy at sampling, although undocumented immune exposures were probable. This sequence joins TRBV28 and TRBJ2-7; 9 nucleotides line up with TRBD1. Material for sequencing was PBMCs. This receptor was identified in a woman aged 50 to 60 in good health and CMV-seropositive. The CDR3 nucleotides are TGTGCCAGCAGTTCCCTTGGACAGGGGCGCCACGAGCAGTACTTC. This translates into CASSSLGQGRHEQYF.